Shown below are 3 T cell receptor beta chains from a single sample sequenced in a study of cytomegalovirus exposure and HLA in healthy donors. The PCR contained 60 Vbeta and 13 Jbeta primers. This table comes from immunoSEQ multiplex PCR, and its TCRdb copy is limited to in-frame clones, with some not included. The table has some 41,000 clones, around 68% seen once; the top ten hold about 4%. Sequencing was done on a sample of PBMCs. All receptors derive from a man between 40 and 49 years old in good health and CMV-seronegative.

In its sample, this clone was seen a few times. This rearrangement joins TRBV5-1 to TRBJ1-1; TRBD1 matches 11 bases. CDR1 is SGHRS, CDR2 YFSETQ, per germline. With 4 bases clipped from V and 1 base from J, the junction kept 3 bases outside the gene matches. CDR3 length: 15 amino acids. The CDR3 spells CASSNGQGANTEAFF. CDR3 DNA sequence: TGCGCCAGCAGCAACGGACAGGGGGCGAACACTGAAGCTTTCTTT.

This clone was detected once. The rearrangement joins TRBV4-1 to TRBJ2-1; D is perhaps TRBD2 (5 bases). V was cut by 4 bases and J by 6 bases, with 13 bases left in between. Germline V CDR1 and CDR2: MGHRA, YSYEKL. This CDR3 contains 14 residues. CDR3 DNA sequence: TGCGCCAGCAGCCTCCCCGGGGTAGGCAATGAGCAGTTCTTC. Protein sequence: CASSLPGVGNEQFF.

The chain combines TRBV6-1 with TRBJ2-3; tentative D call: TRBD1 (5 bases). With 1 base removed from V and 1 base from J, the gap between germline ends came to 6 bases. This CDR3 contains 14 residues. CDR1 is MNHNS and CDR2 is SASEGT in the germline V gene. The CDR3 loop is CASSEDRRTDTQYF. The CDR3 DNA reads TGTGCCAGCAGTGAAGACAGGCGCACAGATACGCAGTATTTT.